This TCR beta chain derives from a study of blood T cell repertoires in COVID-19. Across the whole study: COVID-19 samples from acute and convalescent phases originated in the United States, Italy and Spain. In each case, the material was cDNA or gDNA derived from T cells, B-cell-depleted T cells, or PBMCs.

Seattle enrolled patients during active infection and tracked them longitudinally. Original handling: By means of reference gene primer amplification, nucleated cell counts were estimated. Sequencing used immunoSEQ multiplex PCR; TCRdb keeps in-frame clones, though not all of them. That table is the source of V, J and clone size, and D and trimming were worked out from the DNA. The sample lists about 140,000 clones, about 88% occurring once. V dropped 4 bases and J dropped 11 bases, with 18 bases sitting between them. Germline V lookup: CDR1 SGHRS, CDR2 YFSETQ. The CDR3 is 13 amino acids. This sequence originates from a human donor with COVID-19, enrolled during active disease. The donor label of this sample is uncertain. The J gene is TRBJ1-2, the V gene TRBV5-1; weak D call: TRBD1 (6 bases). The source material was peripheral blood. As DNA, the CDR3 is TGCGCCAGCAGCACACCGGGGCCGAGGGGGTACACCTTC. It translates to CASSTPGPRGYTF.